This TCR beta chain emerged from a study of human T cells and chemical hapten exposure. The library tagged individual cDNA molecules with unique molecular identifiers. One entry per CDR3 protein, called by TCRdb with MiXCR from the RACE reads. The sample carries about 340,000 distinct CDR3 sequences, roughly 6.9% recorded once. The CDR3 covers 14 residues. Germline CDR1 reads SGHTA; CDR2 reads FQGTGA. V shed 5 bases, J shed 3 bases, and the junction held 4 bases outside the gene matches. This sample's time point: patch test 1, 2 weeks after DPC sensitization. Treatment reported: therapeutic diphenylcyclopropenone sensitization with weekly scalp DPC.

The specimen was whole blood, collected in connection with sensitization to the hapten diphenylcyclopropenone (DPC). The chain carries TRBV7-3 and TRBJ2-7; 10 nucleotides match TRBD1. This TCR was sampled from a woman between 18 and 29 years old with alopecia areata. Some clones in this sample may be carry-over from other donors' samples. The CDR3 loop is CASSRGQGDYEQYF. The CDR3 bases are TGTGCCAGCAGCCGAGGACAGGGGGACTACGAGCAGTACTTC.